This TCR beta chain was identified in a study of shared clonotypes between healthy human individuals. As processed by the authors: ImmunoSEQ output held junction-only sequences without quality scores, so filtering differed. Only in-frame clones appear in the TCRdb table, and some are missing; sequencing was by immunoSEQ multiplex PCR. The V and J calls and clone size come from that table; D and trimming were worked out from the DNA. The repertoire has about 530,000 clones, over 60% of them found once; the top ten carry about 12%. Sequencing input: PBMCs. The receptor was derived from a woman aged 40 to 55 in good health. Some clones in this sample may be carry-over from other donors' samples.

This CDR3 reads CASRPSGSLLYEQYF. CDR3 bases: TGTGCCAGCAGGCCGAGCGGGAGCCTCCTCTACGAGCAGTACTTC. The J gene is TRBJ2-7, the V gene TRBV11-2, with TRBD2 matching 8 bases. Losses at the gene ends were 6 bases for V and 3 bases for J; bases not matched to a gene: 10. The germline V gene encodes CDR1 SGHAT and CDR2 FQNNGV. The CDR3 runs to 15 residues.